These T cell receptor beta chains were read from a single sample in a study of T cells in Graves' hyperthyroidism and ophthalmopathy. MiXCR was run by TCRdb on the multiplex PCR reads, yielding one entry per CDR3 protein. The table has about 700,000 distinct CDR3 sequences, 13% to 15% seen once. The sequencing sample was made of blood. The receptor source for this set is a woman aged 18-29 years with Graves' hyperthyroidism. Each CDR3 is given with its conserved first and last residue. D genes are given only for firm matches. Expanded clones are given a class, and other clones once, few, many or no size at all.

TRBV6-1	TRBD2	many	TRBJ2-1	CASSYSASGRGNEQFF	TGTGCCAGCAGTTACAGCGCTAGCGGGAGAGGTAATGAGCAGTTCTTC
TRBV6-1	TRBD2	many	TRBJ2-1	CASNTGGTYNEQFF	TGTGCCAGCAACACGGGGGGGACCTACAATGAGCAGTTCTTC
TRBV20-1	NA	NA	TRBJ1-5	CSATAGGVNQPQHF	TGCAGTGCTACAGCCGGTGGAGTCAATCAGCCCCAGCATTTT
TRBV5-1	NA	NA	TRBJ2-3	CASARSSAARPDTQYF	TGCGCCAGCGCCAGGTCTTCGGCGGCGCGCCCAGATACGCAGTATTTT
TRBV7-3	NA	many	TRBJ1-1	CASSFGASNTEAFF	TGTGCCAGCAGCTTTGGGGCTTCGAACACTGAAGCTTTCTTT
TRBV6-2/TRBV6-3	NA	NA	TRBJ2-1	CASRAGSTRYNEQFF	TGTGCCAGCAGGGCGGGATCTACGAGGTACAATGAGCAGTTCTTC
TRBV6-5	NA	NA	TRBJ1-4	CASSYEGGEKLFF	TGTGCCAGCAGTTATGAAGGGGGTGAAAAACTGTTTTTT
TRBV7-8	TRBD2	NA	TRBJ2-1	CASSPTRGTSGEIGDWNEQFF	TGTGCCAGCAGCCCCACGAGAGGGACTAGCGGAGAGATAGGAGACTGGAATGAGCAGTTCTTC
TRBV11-3	NA	many	TRBJ2-1	CASSLSEYNEQFF	TGTGCCAGCAGCTTATCGGAATACAATGAGCAGTTCTTC
TRBV7-9	TRBD2	many	TRBJ2-1	CASSVLLAGAYNEQFF	TGTGCCAGCAGCGTATTACTAGCGGGAGCTTACAATGAGCAGTTCTTC
TRBV2	NA	few	TRBJ1-4	CASTRQGNEKLFF	TGTGCCAGCACTAGGCAGGGGAATGAAAAACTGTTTTTT
TRBV3-1	TRBD1	many	TRBJ1-1	CASSQVTGGNTEAFF	TGTGCCAGCAGCCAAGTGACAGGGGGCAACACTGAAGCTTTCTTT